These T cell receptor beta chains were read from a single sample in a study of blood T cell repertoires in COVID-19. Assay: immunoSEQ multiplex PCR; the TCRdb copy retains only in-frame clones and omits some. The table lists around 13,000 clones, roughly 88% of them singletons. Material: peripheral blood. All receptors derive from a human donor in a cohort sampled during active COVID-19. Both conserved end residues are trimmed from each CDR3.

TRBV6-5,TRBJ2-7,ASKIQEISYEQY
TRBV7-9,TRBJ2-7,ASSPSGDTSSYEQY
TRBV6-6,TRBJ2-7,ASSYYGSSYEQY
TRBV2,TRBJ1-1,ASRDTGRNTEAF
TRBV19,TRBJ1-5,ASIPIGQEYNQPQH
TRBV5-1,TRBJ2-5,ASSKDRGNVETQY
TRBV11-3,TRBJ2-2,ASSLGLAVNTGELF
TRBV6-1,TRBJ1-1,ASSERQGGGAF
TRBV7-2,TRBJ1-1,ASSLVGTGGTEAF
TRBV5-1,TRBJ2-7,ASSLASGRDEQY
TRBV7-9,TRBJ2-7,ASSPEGPTYEQY
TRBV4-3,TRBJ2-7,ASSLEVGGFSYEQY
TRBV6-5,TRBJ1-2,ASSAATNYGYT
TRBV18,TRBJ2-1,ASSPGGGHNEQF
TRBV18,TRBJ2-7,ASSPGDSGSYEQY
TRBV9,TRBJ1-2,ASSVGAGVYGYT
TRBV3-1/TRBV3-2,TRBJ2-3,ASSQRTSGGATQY
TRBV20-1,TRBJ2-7,SASRGTRSEQY
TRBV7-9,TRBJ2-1,ASSLDSYNEQF
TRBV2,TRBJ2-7,ASRRQDSTYEQY
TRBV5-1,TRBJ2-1,ASSKVAGGPFNEQF
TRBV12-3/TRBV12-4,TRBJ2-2,ASSLSRSGELF
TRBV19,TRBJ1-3,ASRYAGAGNTIY
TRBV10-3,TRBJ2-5,AIRRESRETQY